This TCR beta chain was found in a study of persistence of HIV-infected CD4 T cells. Study conclusions and caveats: Within sorted populations, more oligoclonal TCRs accompanied more oligoclonal proviruses.

This nonspecific control used anti-CD3/anti-CD28 bead stimulation of CD4+ T cells. Responding CD4+ T cells were sorted by upregulation of both CD40 ligand and CD69. Sequencing used immunoSEQ version 4 in survey mode. Using immunoSEQ multiplex PCR, the repertoire was profiled, and TCRdb retains in-frame clones only, with some absent. The sample lists approximately 46,000 clones; 80% to 90% were seen once. The CDR3 is 16 amino acids. Deletions cut 5 bases from V and 4 bases from J, with 20 bases between. Germline V gene data show CDR1 as SGHTA and CDR2 as FQGNSA. As concerns this clone: The antigen remains undetermined.

The receptor comes from an adult woman with HIV who was CMV-seropositive. Here the sequenced sample was CD4+ T cells sorted from PBMCs after roughly 18-hour stimulation, taken from a patient who received antiretroviral therapy. The V and J genes are TRBV7-2 and TRBJ2-5, with D tentatively TRBD1 (6 bases). The CDR3 sequence: CASSGQGTSTRETQYF. The DNA for the CDR3 is TGTGCCAGCAGCGGGCAAGGGACATCCACGCGAGAGACCCAGTACTTC.